This T cell receptor (beta chain) is drawn from a study of T cells in Graves' hyperthyroidism and ophthalmopathy. Broader study findings: Blood held most thyroid clonotypes expanded above 0.001 frequency.

The CDR3 regions of TCR beta were amplified from RNA transcripts. The primer set for the first-round RT-PCR of the TCR CDR3 was HTBI. TCRdb reprocessed the multiplex PCR reads with MiXCR, giving one entry per CDR3 protein. This table holds over 700,000 distinct CDR3 sequences, approximately 19% found once. About this clonotype: Its antigen is currently unknown.

Patients between 18 and 65 years old had hyperthyroidism, newly diagnosed and lasting under 2 months. The diagnostic basis comprised clinical symptoms, serum thyroxine and TRAb, thyroid ultrasound and orbital computed tomography. Germline V gene data show CDR1 as LGHNA and CDR2 as YNFKEQ. V lost 0 bases, J lost 7 bases, and 13 bases lay in between. This CDR3 has 15 amino acids. The receptor was isolated from a woman aged 50 to 60 with Graves' hyperthyroidism that later progressed to Graves' ophthalmopathy. This sequence joins TRBV4-2 and TRBJ1-5; D remains unclear. Sequencing was carried out using blood. The CDR3 region has the DNA TGTGCCAGCAGCCAAGATCTTGAGGGCTGGCAGCCCCAGCATTTT. As protein: CASSQDLEGWQPQHF.